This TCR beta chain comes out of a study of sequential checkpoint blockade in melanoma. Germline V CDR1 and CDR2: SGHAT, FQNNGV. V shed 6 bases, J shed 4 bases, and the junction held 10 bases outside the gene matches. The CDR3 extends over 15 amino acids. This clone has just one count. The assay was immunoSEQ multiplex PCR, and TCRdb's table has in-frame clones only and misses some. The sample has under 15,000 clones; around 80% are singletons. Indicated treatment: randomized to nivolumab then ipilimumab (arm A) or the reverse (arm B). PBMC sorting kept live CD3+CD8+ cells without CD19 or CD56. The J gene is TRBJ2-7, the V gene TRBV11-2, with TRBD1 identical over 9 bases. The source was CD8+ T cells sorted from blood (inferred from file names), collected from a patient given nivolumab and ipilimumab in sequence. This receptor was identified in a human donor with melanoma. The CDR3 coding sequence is TGTGCCAGCAGTTCCGGGACAGGGCCCTCTTACGAGCAGTACTTC. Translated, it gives CASSSGTGPSYEQYF.